The 4 T cell receptor beta chains below come from one sample, sequenced in a study of metastatic and nonmetastatic thyroid tumors (dated by TCRdb to the early 2020s). Before undergoing thyroid surgery, none of the patients had been given any kind of treatment. Receptors were amplified or captured by PCR. The reads were generated on an Illumina HiSeq 4000. TCRdb handled the public reads itself, with Q25 trimming in fastp and clone calling in MiXCR, and kept productive beta chains. The sample has around 45,000 clones on record, 15% to 20% of them singletons. The top ten clones comprise around 20% of the sample. Sequences were obtained from blood. The receptors shown here come from a female donor with papillary thyroid cancer or a benign thyroid nodule (not recorded which). Some clones in this sample may be carry-over from other donors' samples.

The chain uses TRBV19 and TRBJ2-7; possibly TRBD2 for D (6 bases). The CDR3 consists of 17 residues. Trimming shortened V by 2 bases and J by 0 bases, and 17 bases separated the two germline ends. The germline V gene encodes CDR1 LNHDA and CDR2 SQIVND (reference sequence). This chain's CDR3 is CASSINRQRANSYEQYF. In DNA form, the CDR3 reads TGTGCCAGTAGTATAAACCGTCAGCGGGCCAACTCCTACGAGCAGTACTTC.

This clone was seen ten or more times. The V and J genes are TRBV6-1 and TRBJ1-2; D gene uncertain. The CDR3 is 15 amino acids. V was clipped by 1 base and J by 7 bases, with 16 bases between them. The germline gives CDR1 MNHNS, CDR2 SASEGT. The DNA for the CDR3 is TGTGCCAGCAGTGAAGAGGCAGACCCGAGGAGTGGCTACACCTTC. Protein sequence: CASSEEADPRSGYTF.

This clone showed up many times. The gene calls are TRBV20-1 and TRBJ2-2, with D unresolved. Trimming pared 4 bases from V and 6 bases from J, leaving 12 bases between. This CDR3 contains 13 residues. Germline V CDR1 and CDR2: DFQATT, SNEGSKA (reference sequence). CDR3 coding DNA: TGCAGTGCTATTCGCCCTCCGGCCGGGGAGCTGTTTTTT. Amino acids: CSAIRPPAGELFF.

In this sample, this clone turned up many times. The chain carries TRBV19 and TRBJ2-7; 8 bases match TRBD1. CDR3 length equals 15 residues. CDR1 LNHDA and CDR2 SQIVND come from the germline V gene (reference sequence). V lost 4 bases and J lost 4; bases outside the gene matches: 9. The CDR3 DNA reads as TGTGCCAGTAGTACGGCCGGGACAGGCAAATACGAGCAGTACTTC. Translated, it gives CASSTAGTGKYEQYF.